The rows below give T cell receptor beta chains drawn from one sample of a study of breast tumors, draining lymph nodes, adjacent tissues. One entry per CDR3 protein results from TCRdb running MiXCR on the multiplex PCR reads. The sample lists about 13,000 distinct CDR3 sequences; approximately 50% were seen once. The source material was tumor-adjacent breast tissue. The receptors shown here come from a female donor with breast cancer. Some clones in this sample may be carry-over from other donors' samples. Both conserved end residues are part of each CDR3. The D gene is left open where the match is weak. Not all rows give a size; the values are once, few, many and, for expanded clones, a class.

DNA | CDR3 | size | length | D | J | V
TGTGCCAGCCCCACTCGCCTAGCGGGTGCCGTGGGTGAGCAGTTCTTC | CASPTRLAGAVGEQFF | . | 16 | TRBD2 | TRBJ2-1 | TRBV5-8
TGCAGTGCTAGAGGCCAGCGGGCGCAGTATTTT | CSARGQRAQYF | . | 11 | . | TRBJ2-3 | TRBV20-1
TGTGCCAGCAGCCAAGAAAAGCTCTACTACGAGCAGTACTTC | CASSQEKLYYEQYF | medium-sized | 14 | . | TRBJ2-7 | TRBV4-2
TGCAGTGCTAGTGTTGAGGTGACAGGGGTAGGCTACACCTTC | CSASVEVTGVGYTF | . | 14 | TRBD1 | TRBJ1-2 | TRBV20-1
TGTGCCAGCAGCGGACTCCGAGATGAGCAGTTCTTC | CASSGLRDEQFF | few | 12 | . | TRBJ2-1 | TRBV9
TGTGCCACCAGCAGCTTAGGCGGGGTCGAGCAGTACTTC | CATSSLGGVEQYF | . | 13 | . | TRBJ2-7 | TRBV15
TGTGCCAGCAACAAAGCAGAAGATACGCAGTATTTT | CASNKAEDTQYF | . | 12 | . | TRBJ2-3 | TRBV6-1
TGTGCCAGCAGCTTGAGATTGAGGGCCAGACAGCGGTTATCAACTAATGAGAAACTGTTTTTT | CASSLRLRARQRLSTNEKLFF | once | 21 | . | TRBJ1-4 | TRBV5-4
TGTGCCAGTAGTATAGGCTGGGACAGAAAGTACAATGAGCAGTTCTTC | CASSIGWDRKYNEQFF | . | 16 | TRBD1 | TRBJ2-1 | TRBV19
TGTGCCAGCAGCTTAGGTGACACAGGGGGGGAGACCCAGTACTTC | CASSLGDTGGETQYF | many | 15 | TRBD1 | TRBJ2-5 | TRBV7-9
TGTGCCAGCAGCCCAGAGGACAGGGTCTATGGCTACACCTTC | CASSPEDRVYGYTF | once | 14 | TRBD1 | TRBJ1-2 | TRBV7-9
TGTGCCAGCAGCTCTCAACGGCCTAGCGGGAGGGCCGGTAGCTCAGATACGCAGTATTTT | CASSSQRPSGRAGSSDTQYF | . | 20 | TRBD2 | TRBJ2-3 | TRBV7-9
TGTGCCAGTAGTCCGGGACAGCATGGCTACACCTACGAGCAGTACTTC | CASSPGQHGYTYEQYF | . | 16 | TRBD1 | TRBJ2-7 | TRBV19
TGTGCCAGCAGCCAAGAGGTCAGGGTCGGGGAGCTGTTTTTT | CASSQEVRVGELFF | many | 14 | . | TRBJ2-2 | TRBV3-1
TGTGCCAGCAGCGGTAGGACAGGGGGGACCTTC | CASSGRTGGTF | . | 11 | TRBD1 | TRBJ1-2 | TRBV12-3/TRBV12-4
TGTGCCAGCAGCTTGGGAATCCGGGGGCAGTTCTTC | CASSLGIRGQFF | once | 12 | . | TRBJ2-1 | TRBV7-2
TGTGCCAGTAGTACCCACCGGACCCGGACAGGGGGTACGCAGTATTTT | CASSTHRTRTGGTQYF | . | 16 | TRBD1 | TRBJ2-3 | TRBV19
TGTGCCAGCAGCGTAGGTAGCGAGCAGTACTTC | CASSVGSEQYF | . | 11 | . | TRBJ2-7 | TRBV9
TGCGCCAGCAGCCCCGCGGGGGGATTTTCACCCCTCCACTTT | CASSPAGGFSPLHF | . | 14 | . | TRBJ1-6 | TRBV5-1
TGTGCCAGCAGCCAAAAGGTCGGGTGGGAGCGTTTGGACGAGCAGTACTTC | CASSQKVGWERLDEQYF | . | 17 | . | TRBJ2-7 | TRBV7-2
TGCGCCAGCAGCTCTCAAGATACGCAGTATTTT | CASSSQDTQYF | . | 11 | . | TRBJ2-3 | TRBV5-1
TGTGCCAGTGCGACTATGGGCACAGATACGCAGTATTTT | CASATMGTDTQYF | . | 13 | . | TRBJ2-3 | TRBV19
TGTGCTAGTGAAACAGGGGGCCCTGGAAACACCATATATTTT | CASETGGPGNTIYF | . | 14 | TRBD1 | TRBJ1-3 | TRBV12-5
TGTGCCAGCAGCATCTCAGGGACCCTCTCTGGAAACACCATATATTTT | CASSISGTLSGNTIYF | . | 16 | . | TRBJ1-3 | TRBV11-2
TGTGCCAGCAGCTTGTCGATTCACACAGATACGCAGTATTTT | CASSLSIHTDTQYF | . | 14 | . | TRBJ2-3 | TRBV5-4
TGTGCCAGCAGCGTGTGGGGGGGGGGAGAGACCCAGTACTTC | CASSVWGGGETQYF | . | 14 | TRBD2 | TRBJ2-5 | TRBV9
TGCAGCGCCCTCCGGGACTCCATTGAGCCGTTTTTC | CSALRDSIEPFF | once | 12 | . | TRBJ2-1 | TRBV29-1
TGCGCCAGCAGCAATCCCGGGACTAGCGGACCGAGGCAGTACTTC | CASSNPGTSGPRQYF | many | 15 | TRBD2 | TRBJ2-7 | TRBV10-2
TGTGCCACCAGTGATTTTGGCCGGGCCCTTAGCTCCTACAATGAGCAGTTCTTC | CATSDFGRALSSYNEQFF | few | 18 | . | TRBJ2-1 | TRBV24-1
TGCGCCAGCAGCCAACCCGGGACAGGGGTTTCACCCCTCCACTTT | CASSQPGTGVSPLHF | . | 15 | TRBD1 | TRBJ1-6 | TRBV4-1
TGTGCCGGCGGGGGGGCGCCGAACACCGGGGAGCTGTTTTTT | CAGGGAPNTGELFF | . | 14 | TRBD2 | TRBJ2-2 | TRBV24-1
TGCAGTGCGCGGGATGGACTAGCGGATAGCACAGATACGCAGTATTTT | CSARDGLADSTDTQYF | . | 16 | TRBD2 | TRBJ2-3 | TRBV20-1
TGTGCCAGCAGCTTAGAGAGGGGTCGGACTGAAGCTTTCTTT | CASSLERGRTEAFF | many | 14 | . | TRBJ1-1 | TRBV11-1
TGTGCCAGCCAACCTCACCTACGGGATTCTCCTAATACGCAGTATTTT | CASQPHLRDSPNTQYF | . | 16 | . | TRBJ2-3 | TRBV7-8
TGTGCCAGCAGCTCCGAAAACACCGGGACAGTTAATCAGCCCCAGCATTTT | CASSSENTGTVNQPQHF | . | 17 | TRBD1 | TRBJ1-5 | TRBV7-9
TGTGCCAGCACGAGTTCGGGGACAGGATCACCCCTCCACTTT | CASTSSGTGSPLHF | . | 14 | TRBD1 | TRBJ1-6 | TRBV3-1
TGTGCCAGCAGCTTAGGCGGGGGCGAGCAGTTATTC | CASSLGGGEQLF | . | 12 | . | TRBJ2-7 | TRBV7-2
TGTGCCAGCAGCTTAGGGACTAGCGGGGTCTACGAGCAGTACTTC | CASSLGTSGVYEQYF | many | 15 | TRBD2 | TRBJ2-7 | TRBV11-2
TGCAGTGCTAGGTGGGCTAGCGAAGGCAATGAGCAGTTCTTC | CSARWASEGNEQFF | medium-sized | 14 | . | TRBJ2-1 | TRBV20-1
TGTGCCATCAGTGAGTCGAACGGAGATACGCAGTATTTT | CAISESNGDTQYF | . | 13 | . | TRBJ2-3 | TRBV10-3
TGTGCCAGCAGCTCCCGGGACTCCACCTACGAGCAGTACTTC | CASSSRDSTYEQYF | . | 14 | . | TRBJ2-7 | TRBV13
TGTGCCAGCAGCCAAGAGACAGGGCCCACCTACGAGCAGTACTTC | CASSQETGPTYEQYF | medium-sized | 15 | TRBD1 | TRBJ2-7 | TRBV4-2
TGTGCCAGCAGGCTAGCGGGAGGAGGTCTTAGCACAGATACGCAGTATTTT | CASRLAGGGLSTDTQYF | . | 17 | TRBD2 | TRBJ2-3 | TRBV2
TGCAGCGTTCTTAGCGGGAGGGCCTCCTACGAGCAGTACTTC | CSVLSGRASYEQYF | many | 14 | TRBD2 | TRBJ2-7 | TRBV29-1
TGCGCCAGCAGCTTGGAGCCCCCCACAGGAGGACAGCCCCAGCATTTT | CASSLEPPTGGQPQHF | many | 16 | . | TRBJ1-5 | TRBV5-1
TGCAGCGTTTGGGAGGACGGCTACACCTTC | CSVWEDGYTF | . | 10 | . | TRBJ1-2 | TRBV29-1
TGCAGTGCCCCCAGCATAGGGAACACTGAAGCTTTCTTT | CSAPSIGNTEAFF | . | 13 | . | TRBJ1-1 | TRBV20-1
TGTGCCAGCTCACCAGTTTTTACGGTGGGAGAGACCCAGTACTTC | CASSPVFTVGETQYF | many | 15 | . | TRBJ2-5 | TRBV18